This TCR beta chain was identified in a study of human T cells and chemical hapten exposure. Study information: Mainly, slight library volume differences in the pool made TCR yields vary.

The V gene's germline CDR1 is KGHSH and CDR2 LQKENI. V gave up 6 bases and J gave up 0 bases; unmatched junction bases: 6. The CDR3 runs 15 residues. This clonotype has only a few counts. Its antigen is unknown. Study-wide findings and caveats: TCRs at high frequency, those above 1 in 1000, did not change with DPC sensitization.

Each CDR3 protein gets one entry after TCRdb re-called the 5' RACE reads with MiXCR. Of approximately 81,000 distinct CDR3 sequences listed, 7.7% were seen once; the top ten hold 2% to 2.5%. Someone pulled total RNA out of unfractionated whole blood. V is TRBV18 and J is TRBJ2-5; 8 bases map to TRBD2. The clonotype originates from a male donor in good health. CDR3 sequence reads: CASSRLAGNQETQYF. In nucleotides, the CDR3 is TGTGCCAGCTCCCGTCTAGCGGGCAACCAAGAGACCCAGTACTTC.